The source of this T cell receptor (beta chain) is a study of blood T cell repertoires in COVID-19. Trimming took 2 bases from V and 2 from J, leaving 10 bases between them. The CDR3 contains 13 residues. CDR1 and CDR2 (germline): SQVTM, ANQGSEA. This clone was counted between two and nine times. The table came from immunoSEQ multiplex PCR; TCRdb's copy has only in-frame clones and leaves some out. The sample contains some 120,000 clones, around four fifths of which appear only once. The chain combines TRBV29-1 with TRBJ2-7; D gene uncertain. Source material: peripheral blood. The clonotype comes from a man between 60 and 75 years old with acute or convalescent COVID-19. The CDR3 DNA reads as TGCAGCGTTGAAACCGCACCTACCTACGAGCAGTACTTC. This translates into CSVETAPTYEQYF.